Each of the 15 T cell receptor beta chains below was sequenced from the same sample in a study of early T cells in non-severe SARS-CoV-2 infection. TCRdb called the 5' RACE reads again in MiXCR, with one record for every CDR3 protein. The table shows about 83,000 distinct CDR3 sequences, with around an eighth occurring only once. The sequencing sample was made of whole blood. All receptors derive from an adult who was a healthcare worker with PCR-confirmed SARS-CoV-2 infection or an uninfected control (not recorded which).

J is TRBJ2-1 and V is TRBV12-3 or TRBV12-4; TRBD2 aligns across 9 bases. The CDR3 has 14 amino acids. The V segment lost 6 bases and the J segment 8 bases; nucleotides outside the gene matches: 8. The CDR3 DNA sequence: TGTGCCAGCAGACAAGTGGGACTAGCATATGAGCAGTTCTTC. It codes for CASRQVGLAYEQFF.

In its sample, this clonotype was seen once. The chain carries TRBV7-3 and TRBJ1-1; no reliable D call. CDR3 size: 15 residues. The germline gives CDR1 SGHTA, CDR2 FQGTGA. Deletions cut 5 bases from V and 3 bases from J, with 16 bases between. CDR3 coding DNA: TGTGCCAGCAGCCGTGGTAAAGTTCCGGACACTGAAGCTTTCTTT. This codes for CASSRGKVPDTEAFF.

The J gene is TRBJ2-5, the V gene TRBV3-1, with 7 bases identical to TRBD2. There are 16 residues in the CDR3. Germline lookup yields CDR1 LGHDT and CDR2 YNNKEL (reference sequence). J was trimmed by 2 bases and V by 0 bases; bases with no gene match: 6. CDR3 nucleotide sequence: TGTGCCAGCAGCCAAGACGGGGGGTGGGAACAAGAGACCCAGTACTTC. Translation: CASSQDGGWEQETQYF.

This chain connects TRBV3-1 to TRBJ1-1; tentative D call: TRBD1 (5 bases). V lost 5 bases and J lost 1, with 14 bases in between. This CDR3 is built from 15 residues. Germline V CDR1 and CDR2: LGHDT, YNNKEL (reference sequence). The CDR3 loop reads CASSLSGGANTEAFF. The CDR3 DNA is TGTGCCAGCAGCTTAAGCGGAGGGGCGAACACTGAAGCTTTCTTT.

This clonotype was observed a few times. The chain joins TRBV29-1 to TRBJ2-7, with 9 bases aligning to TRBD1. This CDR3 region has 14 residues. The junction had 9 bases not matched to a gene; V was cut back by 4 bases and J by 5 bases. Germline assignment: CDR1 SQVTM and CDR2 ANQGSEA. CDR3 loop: CSVGDDRGDNEQYF. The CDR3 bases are TGCAGCGTTGGGGATGACAGGGGGGACAACGAGCAGTACTTC.

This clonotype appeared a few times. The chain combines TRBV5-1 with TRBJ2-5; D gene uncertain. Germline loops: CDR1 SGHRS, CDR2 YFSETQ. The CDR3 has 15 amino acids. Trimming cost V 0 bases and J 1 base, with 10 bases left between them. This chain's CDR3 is CASSLAFAPQETQYF. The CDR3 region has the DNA TGCGCCAGCAGCTTGGCCTTTGCGCCCCAAGAGACCCAGTACTTC.

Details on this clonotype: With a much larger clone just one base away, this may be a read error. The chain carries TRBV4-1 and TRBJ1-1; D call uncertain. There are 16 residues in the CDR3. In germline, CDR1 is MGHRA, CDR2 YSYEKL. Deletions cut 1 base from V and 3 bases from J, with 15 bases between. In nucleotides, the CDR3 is TGCGCCAGCAGCCAAGCTGGCACACATGGATACACTGAAGCTTTCTTT. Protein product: CASSQAGTHGYTEAFF.

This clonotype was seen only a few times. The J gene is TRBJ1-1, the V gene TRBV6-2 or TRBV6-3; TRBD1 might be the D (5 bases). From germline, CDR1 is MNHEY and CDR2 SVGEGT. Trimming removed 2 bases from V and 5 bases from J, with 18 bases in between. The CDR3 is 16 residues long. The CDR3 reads CASSYNGEGLGTEAFF. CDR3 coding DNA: TGTGCCAGCAGTTACAACGGTGAGGGGCTAGGGACTGAAGCTTTCTTT.

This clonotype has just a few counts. The CDR3, as DNA: TGTGCCAGCAGTTTATCGGTGATGTACAATGAGCAGTTCTTC. This translates into CASSLSVMYNEQFF. V usage is TRBV27 and J usage is TRBJ2-1; no reliable D call. Germline loops: CDR1 MNHEY, CDR2 SMNVEV (reference sequence). V lost 0 bases, J lost 4 bases, and 7 bases lay in between. CDR3 length equals 14 residues.

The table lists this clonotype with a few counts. CDR3 sequence: CSALDRGISPLHF. In DNA, the CDR3 is TGCAGTGCTCTTGACAGGGGGATTTCACCCCTCCACTTT. The rearrangement uses TRBV20-1 and TRBJ1-6, with TRBD1 matching 9 bases. The CDR3 contains 13 residues. Per germline, CDR1 DFQATT and CDR2 SNEGSKA (reference sequence). J gave up 9 bases and V 5 bases, and 5 bases lay outside the gene matches.

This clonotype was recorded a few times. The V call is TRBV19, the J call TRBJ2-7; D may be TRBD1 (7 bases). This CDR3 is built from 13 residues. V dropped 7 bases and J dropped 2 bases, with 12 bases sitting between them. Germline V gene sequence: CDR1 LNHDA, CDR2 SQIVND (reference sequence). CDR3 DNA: TGTGCCAGTAACCCCAGGGGGGCCTACGAGCAGTACTTC. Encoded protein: CASNPRGAYEQYF.

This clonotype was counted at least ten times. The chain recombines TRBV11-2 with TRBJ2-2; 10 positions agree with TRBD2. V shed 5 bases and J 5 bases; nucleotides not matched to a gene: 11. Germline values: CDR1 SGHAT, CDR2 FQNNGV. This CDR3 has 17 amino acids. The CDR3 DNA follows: TGTGCCAGCAGCCTAAGAAGGGCTAGCGGGAGAACCGGGGAGCTGTTTTTT. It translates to CASSLRRASGRTGELFF.

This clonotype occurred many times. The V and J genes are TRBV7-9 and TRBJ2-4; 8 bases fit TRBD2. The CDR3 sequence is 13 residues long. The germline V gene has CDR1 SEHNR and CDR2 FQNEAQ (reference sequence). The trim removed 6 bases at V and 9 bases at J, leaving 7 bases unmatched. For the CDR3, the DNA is TGTGCCAGCAGGGCGGGGGGAGCTGGCATTCAGTACTTC. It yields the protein CASRAGGAGIQYF.

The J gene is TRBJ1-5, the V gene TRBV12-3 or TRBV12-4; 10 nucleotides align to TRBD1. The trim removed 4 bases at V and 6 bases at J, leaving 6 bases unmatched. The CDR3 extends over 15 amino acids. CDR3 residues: CASSSTGGRGQPQHF. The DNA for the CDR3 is TGTGCCAGCAGTTCGACAGGGGGCAGAGGTCAGCCCCAGCATTTT.

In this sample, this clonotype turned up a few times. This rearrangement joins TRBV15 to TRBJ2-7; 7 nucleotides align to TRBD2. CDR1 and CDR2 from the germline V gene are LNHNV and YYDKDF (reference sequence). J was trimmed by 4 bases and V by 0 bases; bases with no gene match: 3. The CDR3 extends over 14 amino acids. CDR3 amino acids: CATSREGGKYEQYF. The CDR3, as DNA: TGTGCCACCAGCAGAGAGGGGGGGAAGTACGAGCAGTACTTC.